This record looks at one TCR beta chain sequence and its context. Germline values: CDR1 GTSNPN, CDR2 SVGIG (reference sequence). This CDR3 spans 15 amino acids. The V segment lost 4 bases and the J segment 2 bases; nucleotides outside the gene matches: 6. The data stem from a study of OX40 agonist ivuxolimab in advanced cancers. Assay: immunoSEQ multiplex PCR; the TCRdb copy retains only in-frame clones and omits some. Found here are roughly 66,000 clones, approximately 83% of them singletons; the top ten hold around 0.7%. The receptor comes from an adult with an advanced solid tumor such as melanoma, head and neck, liver or kidney cancer. Specimen: CD4+ or CD8+ T cells sorted from blood, collected in a trial of the OX40 agonist ivuxolimab. The chain employs TRBV30 and TRBJ2-5, with TRBD2 matching over 11 bases. The CDR3 DNA follows: TGTGCCTGGAAAGGACTAGCGGGTTCACAAGAGACCCAGTACTTC. Encoded protein: CAWKGLAGSQETQYF. The variable domain in full, completed from reference TRBV30 and TRBJ2-5, reads SQTIHQWPATLVQPVGSPLSLECTVEGTSNPNLYWYRQAAGRGLQLLFYSVGIGQISSEVPQNLSASRPQDRQFILSSKKLLLSDSGFYLCAWKGLAGSQETQYFGPGTRLLVL.